Listed below are T cell receptor beta chains from one sample, sequenced in a study of blood T cell repertoires in COVID-19. TCRdb's table, derived via immunoSEQ multiplex PCR, lists solely in-frame clones and lacks some. Among more than 25,000 clones listed, 80% to 90% were seen once. The material sequenced was peripheral blood. Receptor source: an elderly woman with COVID-19, enrolled during active disease. Each CDR3 is given with its conserved first and last residue. D genes are given only for firm matches. Part of the rows lack a size; the others show once, few, many or a class for expanded clones.

V gene,J gene,D gene,clone size,CDR3 DNA,CDR3 protein
TRBV6-5,TRBJ1-5,-,few,TGTGCCAGCAGTAATCGGGGGAATCAGCCCCAGCATTTT,CASSNRGNQPQHF
TRBV5-1,TRBJ1-6,-,-,TGCGCCAGCAGCTTGGGCAGGGAGGGTTCACCCCTCCACTTT,CASSLGREGSPLHF
TRBV7-9,TRBJ2-3,TRBD2,once,TGTGCCAGCAACCTATGGTTAGCGGGGGCAGTCCCAGATACGCAGTATTTT,CASNLWLAGAVPDTQYF
TRBV10-3,TRBJ2-4,-,once,TGTGCCATCAGTTCACAGGTAGCCAAAAACATTCAGTACTTC,CAISSQVAKNIQYF
TRBV19,TRBJ2-3,TRBD2,-,TGTGCCAGTAGTAGAAGGGAGGGAGATACGCAGTATTTT,CASSRREGDTQYF
TRBV5-4,TRBJ1-5,-,-,TGTGCCAGCAGCCTAGGCAATCAGCCCCAGCATTTT,CASSLGNQPQHF
TRBV10-1,TRBJ1-1,-,-,TGCGCCAGCAGTGATATCGGGGACACTGAAGCTTTCTTT,CASSDIGDTEAFF
TRBV3-1/TRBV3-2,TRBJ1-1,TRBD1,-,TGTGCCAGCAGCGCGAACCGGGACAGGGGGCTAAGGAACACTGAAGCTTTCTTT,CASSANRDRGLRNTEAFF
TRBV2,TRBJ2-3,TRBD2,-,TGTGCCAGCCAACTAGAGGCGGGGGGGCGCACAGATACGCAGTATTTT,CASQLEAGGRTDTQYF
TRBV5-4,TRBJ1-3,-,few,TGTGCCAGCAGATCGGAGGGAAACACCATATATTTT,CASRSEGNTIYF
TRBV6-1,TRBJ1-5,TRBD1,-,TGTGCCAGCAGTGTTAATTGGGACAGACAAGGCCAGCCCCAGCATTTT,CASSVNWDRQGQPQHF
TRBV5-1,TRBJ1-1,TRBD1,once,TGCGCCAGCAGCTGGAGGACAGGGTACGCGAACACTGAAGCTTTCTTT,CASSWRTGYANTEAFF
TRBV7-9,TRBJ2-7,TRBD1,-,TGTGCCATACAGACAGGGGGTATCCCCTACGAGCAGTACTTC,CAIQTGGIPYEQYF
TRBV6-2/TRBV6-3,TRBJ2-1,TRBD2,-,TGTGCCAGCAGTTACCCGGGCCAGCGGGGGGGCAAGAACAATGAGCAGTTCTTC,CASSYPGQRGGKNNEQFF
TRBV19,TRBJ1-3,-,-,TGTGCCAGTAGTATAGGAGGGAATGGAAACACCATATATTTT,CASSIGGNGNTIYF
TRBV4-1,TRBJ2-7,TRBD2,-,TGCGCCAGCAGCCTCAGACTAGCGGGGGAGATAATCTACGAGCAGTACTTC,CASSLRLAGEIIYEQYF
TRBV5-1,TRBJ1-1,-,-,TGCGCCAGCAGCTTGGAGGGGTTTTATGCTTTCTTT,CASSLEGFYAFF
TRBV18,TRBJ1-6,TRBD1,-,TGTGCCAGCTCACCACGACAGGGAGAGAATAATTCACCCCTCCACTTT,CASSPRQGENNSPLHF
TRBV18,TRBJ2-3,TRBD1,-,TGTGCCAGCTCATCAACAGGGGGCTCGACAGATACGCAGTATTTT,CASSSTGGSTDTQYF
TRBV20-1,TRBJ1-4,-,-,TGCAGTACAGGGAGGGATGAAAAACTGTTTTTT,CSTGRDEKLFF
TRBV6-6,TRBJ1-4,-,-,TGTGCCAGCAGAGTCCAGTCTCTTGAAAAACTGTTTTTT,CASRVQSLEKLFF
TRBV10-3,TRBJ1-1,-,-,TGTGCCATCAGTGAGGGGCAGACGAACACTGAAGCTTTCTTT,CAISEGQTNTEAFF
TRBV15,TRBJ2-6,-,-,TGTGCCACCAGCAGTATCAGGGGAACTGGGGCCAACGTCCTGACTTTC,CATSSIRGTGANVLTF
TRBV11-2,TRBJ2-1,-,-,TGTGCCAGCAGCTTAGGGGCGGGCCCGTACAATGAGCAGTTCTTC,CASSLGAGPYNEQFF
TRBV19,TRBJ1-2,-,-,TGTGCCAGTAGCCCGGGGGGGAACCTCTATGGCTACACCTTC,CASSPGGNLYGYTF
TRBV5-6,TRBJ1-2,-,-,TGTGCCAGCAGCTCCGATGCAGGGGACTATGGCTACACCTTC,CASSSDAGDYGYTF
TRBV9,TRBJ2-1,TRBD2,-,TGTGCCAGCAGCGTAAAGACTAGCGATAATGAGCAGTTCTTC,CASSVKTSDNEQFF
TRBV7-7,TRBJ2-2,-,-,TGTGCTAGCAGCTCCACCCCGAGTCGGTCCGGGGAGCTGTTTTTT,CASSSTPSRSGELFF
TRBV15,TRBJ2-3,TRBD2,-,TGTGCCACCAGCACCGGGAGCGGGGGGTATATGGATACGCAGTATTTT,CATSTGSGGYMDTQYF
TRBV10-3,TRBJ2-7,TRBD2,-,TGTGCCATCAGTGATGGGACTAGCGGGTACGAGCAGTACTTC,CAISDGTSGYEQYF
TRBV19,TRBJ2-3,-,-,TGTGCCAGTAGTCCTGCGGTTAGCACAGATACGCAGTATTTT,CASSPAVSTDTQYF
TRBV5-4,TRBJ1-1,TRBD1,-,TGTGCCAGCAGCGCGTGGCAGGGGGACACTGAAGCTTTCTTT,CASSAWQGDTEAFF
TRBV27,TRBJ1-2,TRBD1,few,TGTGCCAGCAGCCCCAGGGGGCTAAACTATGGCTACACCTTC,CASSPRGLNYGYTF
TRBV30,TRBJ2-7,-,-,TGTGCCTGGAATCAGATCCCCTACGAGCAGTACTTC,CAWNQIPYEQYF
TRBV15,TRBJ1-1,-,few,TGTGCCACCAAGGGGCAAAAGAACACTGAAGCTTTCTTT,CATKGQKNTEAFF
TRBV6-5,TRBJ2-1,TRBD1,-,TGTGCCAGCAGTTCCCCCGGGACAGGGAACTACAATGAGCAGTTCTTC,CASSSPGTGNYNEQFF
TRBV6-5,TRBJ2-2,-,-,TGTGCCAGCAGTTATAGGACAGCGAACACCGGGGAGCTGTTTTTT,CASSYRTANTGELFF
TRBV6-5,TRBJ1-2,-,once,TGTGCCAGCAGCCGACAGCACTACTATGGCTACACCTTC,CASSRQHYYGYTF